This T cell receptor (beta chain) was recorded in a study of cytotoxic CD8 clonotypes in ibrutinib-treated CLL (dated by TCRdb to about 2021). As for the study more broadly: In this cohort, approximately 15 patients were treatment-naive and about a dozen were relapsed/refractory, while roughly 17 had unmutated IGHV. An average of approximately 260,000 productive templates and tens of thousands of productive rearrangements was obtained per sample. Longitudinal samples were available for about 30% of the 86 trial participants. Responses were partial in approximately 24 patients and complete in 2; after median about 68 months follow-up, about 14 stayed in remission and roughly twelve progressed. Every remission and progressive disease sample was obtained while ibrutinib was still being received by the patients. Cryopreserved peripheral blood mononuclear cells were obtained before treatment, at response, and at either sustained remission or disease progression. Response samples were obtained after a median of approximately eleven months of treatment, with a range of roughly 6 to 40 months. Results the study describes overall, beyond this receptor: Public clonotypes were found to be uncommon and were observed to contract or remain stable during treatment; the increase in clonality was shown to reflect expansion of private clonotypes at ibrutinib response. Lymph node repertoires were not examined, and the timing of sampling was not matched between patients in sustained remission and those whose disease progressed. At baseline, clonality was higher than in age-matched healthy donors and showed a strong correlation with circulating CD8+ T-cell counts. Clonality rose at ibrutinib response, remained stable during sustained remission, and dropped back toward baseline at progression.

The goal of deep resolution MiSeq sequencing was a depth between 1 in 1 million and 1 in 200,000 T cells, and coverage averaged 10x per clonotype. The immunoSEQ hsTCRB Kit was used to generate TCR beta libraries. From the authors' description of their analysis: Data were analyzed with ImmunoSEQ Data Assistant and ImmunoSEQ Analyzer, with V, D and J genes assigned per IMGT definitions. Clonality, which ranges from 0 to 1, was calculated as one minus the normalized Shannon entropy of productive rearrangement frequencies. Only overrepresented clonotypes making up at least 0.05% of the repertoire of each patient were included in the public clonotype analysis. Repertoires from some twelve age-matched healthy donors in immuneACCESS were used as clonality controls. TCRdb took this table from immuneACCESS and kept in-frame rearrangements with V and J called. Such tables lack part of the clones; where checked against another copy, unresolved V genes explain under half of the gap, and the rest is unexplained. The V and J calls and the clone size are those of that table, but D and trimming were determined from the DNA. The sample includes 110,000 to 150,000 clones, with roughly three quarters observed a single time. Clones ranked in the top ten supply about 4.7% of the sample.

About this clone: Its antigen has not been determined. Per-base qualities were not stored, and no clone one base away is much larger.

The time point label of this sample denotes: around 25 months on ibrutinib. Around 1.8 micrograms of genomic DNA were extracted from cryopreserved PBMCs for TCR beta library preparation. Longitudinal blood samples from CLL patients on ibrutinib monotherapy underwent high-throughput TCR beta sequencing. Patients were enrolled in a phase 2 open-label single-center ibrutinib monotherapy trial. The germline V gene encodes CDR1 MDHEN and CDR2 SYDVKM. The cysteine opens and the phenylalanine closes a CDR3 of 14 amino acids. Just CDR3 DNA is preserved here, 42 bases in frame from base 1. V is shortened by 2 bases, J by 8 bases, and the region joining them spans 15 bases.

This sample comprised PBMCs, obtained after 24 months of ibrutinib treatment. The V and J genes are TRBV28 and TRBJ1-2, with the D gene uncertain. The receptor was isolated from a human donor with chronic lymphocytic leukemia. The sequenced DNA is TGTGCCAGCAGTTTACCGGACGGCGCGGGGGGCTACACCTTC. It is translated as CASSLPDGAGGYTF.